What follows are 17 T cell receptor beta chains derived from one specimen sequenced in a study of blood T cell repertoires in COVID-19. TCRdb keeps only in-frame clones here, not all; method: immunoSEQ multiplex PCR. The sample yields 150,000 to 200,000 clones, 85% seen once. Sequenced material: peripheral blood. The receptor set was obtained from a woman aged 60 to 75 with acute or convalescent COVID-19.

V and J are TRBV12-2 and TRBJ1-1; the table's D call of TRBD1 was not tested on the DNA. TRBV12-2 is shown as a pseudogene. CDR3 length: 18 residues. CDR3 coding DNA: TGTGCAAGTCGCTTTTGGCCGGGACAGGGGCCGGTGGGGGCTGAAGCTTTCTTT. Protein: CASRFWPGQGPVGAEAFF.

Notes on this clone: At the DNA level, this CDR3 is encoded by other sequences in the same sample as well. This chain links TRBV5-1 with TRBJ1-5; 7 nucleotides align to TRBD1. The CDR3 totals 15 residues. The junction had 4 bases not matched to a gene; V was cut back by 0 bases and J by 4 bases. CDR1 and CDR2 from the germline V gene are SGHRS and YFSETQ. The CDR3 DNA sequence: TGCGCCAGCAGCTTGGAAGGACAGGTTAATCAGCCCCAGCATTTT. This encodes CASSLEGQVNQPQHF.

The chain employs TRBV28 and TRBJ2-1; tentative D call: TRBD1 (5 bases). Trimming pared 1 base from V and 6 bases from J, leaving 31 bases between. In germline, CDR1 is MDHEN, CDR2 SYDVKM. The CDR3 is 21 amino acids. The CDR3 protein is CASSLSPSPNRPPRRGNEQFF. CDR3 nucleotides: TGTGCCAGCAGTTTATCCCCCTCCCCTAACAGGCCGCCGAGAAGGGGCAATGAGCAGTTCTTC. The full variable domain, rest sourced from reference TRBV28 and TRBJ2-1, is DVKVTQSSRYLVKRTGEKVFLECVQDMDHENMFWYRQDPGLGLRLIYFSYDVKMKEKGDIPEGYSVSREKKERFSLILESASTNQTSMYLCASSLSPSPNRPPRRGNEQFFGPGTRLTVL.

The V gene is TRBV5-1, the J gene TRBJ2-2; 7 nucleotides match TRBD1. Per the germline V gene, CDR1 is SGHRS and CDR2 is YFSETQ. The length of the CDR3 is 15 residues. J gave up 0 bases and V 9 bases, and 8 bases lay outside the gene matches. The CDR3 DNA reads as TGCGCCACAAGGTCCGGGACAGCGAACACCGGGGAGCTGTTTTTT. It yields the protein CATRSGTANTGELFF. Combining the CDR3 with reference TRBV5-1 and TRBJ2-2 gives the whole variable domain KAGVTQTPRYLIKTRGQQVTLSCSPISGHRSVSWYQQTPGQGLQFLFEYFSETQRNKGNFPGRFSGRQFSNSRSEMNVSTLELGDSALYLCATRSGTANTGELFFGEGSRLTVL.

V usage is TRBV6-5 and J usage is TRBJ2-3, with TRBD2 matching over 9 bases. The ends lost 6 bases at V and 5 bases at J; junction bases unmatched: 3. In germline, CDR1 is MNHEY, CDR2 SVGAGI. The CDR3 has 13 residues. Here the CDR3 reads CASRGSGGDTQYF. The CDR3 coding sequence is TGTGCCAGCAGGGGTAGCGGGGGAGATACGCAGTATTTT.

The genes are TRBV3-1 (or the pseudogene TRBV3-2) and TRBJ2-1; 11 positions agree with TRBD2. Germline CDR1 is LGHDT and CDR2 is YNNKEL (reference sequence). After removal of 1 base from V and 3 bases from J, the junction contained 5 bases not matched to a gene. The CDR3 runs 17 residues. Written as DNA, the CDR3 is TGTGCCAGCAGCCAAGCTGTACTAGCGGGAGACTACAATGAGCAGTTCTTC. Protein sequence: CASSQAVLAGDYNEQFF.

The chain combines TRBV19 with TRBJ2-7; 10 nucleotides match TRBD2. There are 16 residues in the CDR3. Trimming cost V 8 bases and J 5 bases; bases outside gene matches: 15. Germline V gives CDR1 LNHDA, CDR2 SQIVND (reference sequence). The CDR3: CASSELASGSRNEQYF. The CDR3 DNA reads as TGTGCCAGTTCGGAGTTGGCTAGCGGGAGTCGGAACGAGCAGTACTTC.

As to this clone: Other DNA sequences within the sample encode an identical CDR3. The V gene is TRBV30, the J gene TRBJ2-5, with 8 bases aligning to TRBD2. Germline V lookup: CDR1 GTSNPN, CDR2 SVGIG (reference sequence). V dropped 4 bases and J dropped 2; count of bases not matched to a gene: 0. The CDR3 is 12 residues long. This CDR3 is CAWTSGQETQYF. Written as DNA, the CDR3 is TGTGCCTGGACTAGCGGGCAAGAGACCCAGTACTTC.

CDR3 in DNA: TGTGCCAGCAGCTTAGGTGGGGCGGGGCAAAAAAACATTCAGTACTTC. Protein sequence: CASSLGGAGQKNIQYF. The chain is built from TRBV11-3 and TRBJ2-4, with D possibly matching TRBD2 (6 bases). The V and J ends lost 1 base and 4 bases respectively, with 14 bases between them. The CDR3 length is 16 residues. Germline values: CDR1 SGHNT, CDR2 YENEEA.

The V call is TRBV5-1, the J call TRBJ2-7; 8 bases agree with TRBD2. Germline-derived CDR1 and CDR2 are SGHRS and YFSETQ. After removal of 3 bases from V and 6 bases from J, the junction contained 8 bases not matched to a gene. The CDR3 totals 14 residues. CDR3 nucleotide sequence: TGCGCCAGCAGCTCAACCAGCGGGAGCTCCGAGCAGTACGTC. Its protein product is CASSSTSGSSEQYV.

This chain uses TRBV5-1 with TRBJ2-1, with 10 bases identical to TRBD1. Per germline, CDR1 SGHRS and CDR2 YFSETQ. The CDR3 loop spans 16 amino acids. V lost 0 bases to trimming and J lost 7 bases; unmatched junction nucleotides: 7. For the CDR3, the DNA is TGCGCCAGCAGCTTGGAGGGGGACAGGGGTAGGAATGAGCAGTTCTTC. The encoded protein is CASSLEGDRGRNEQFF.

The chain recombines TRBV29-1 with TRBJ2-5; perhaps TRBD1 as D (5 bases). Looked up from germline, CDR1 is SQVTM and CDR2 is ANQGSEA. This CDR3 has 14 amino acids. The V end was cut by 5 bases, the J end by 2 bases, with 15 bases between. CDR3 sequence: CSVIPTVGQETQYF. The CDR3 nucleotides are TGCAGCGTTATCCCGACAGTGGGTCAAGAGACCCAGTACTTC.

With respect to this clone: This specimen includes other DNA sequences encoding the same CDR3. The chain joins TRBV10-3 to TRBJ1-1; D ambiguous. Between the trimmed V and J ends, which lost 3 bases and 5 bases, there was a span of 7 bases. From germline, CDR1 is ENHRY and CDR2 SYGVKD. The CDR3 has 12 residues. CDR3 in DNA: TGTGCCATCAGTGATCGGGATACTGAAGCTTTCTTT. Translated: CAISDRDTEAFF.

This clone was counted a single time. The J gene is TRBJ2-7, the V gene TRBV6-5, with D hard to call. This CDR3 spans 13 amino acids. CDR1 MNHEY and CDR2 SVGAGI come from the germline V gene. V was trimmed by 6 bases and J by 3 bases, leaving 12 bases between them. CDR3 amino acids: CASSGERYYEQYV. The CDR3 DNA is TGTGCCAGCAGCGGAGAGCGATACTACGAGCAGTACGTC.

The CDR3 region is CATSRGEGHFNQPQHF. In DNA form, the CDR3 reads TGTGCCACCAGCAGAGGGGAGGGACATTTCAATCAGCCCCAGCATTTT. The chain employs TRBV15 and TRBJ1-5; D perhaps matches TRBD1 (6 bases). Per the germline V gene, CDR1 is LNHNV and CDR2 is YYDKDF (reference sequence). This CDR3 contains 16 residues. V was clipped by 1 base and J by 3 bases, with 13 bases between them.

The gene calls are TRBV24-1 and TRBJ2-2, with unresolved D. Germline CDR1 reads KGHDR; CDR2 reads SFDVKD. The ends were cut back, 2 bases at V and 0 bases at J, with 3 bases in the middle. The CDR3 is 14 residues long. CDR3 DNA sequence: TGTGCCACCAGTGATTCTACGAACACCGGGGAGCTGTTTTTT. It yields the protein CATSDSTNTGELFF.

In its sample, this clone was seen a few times. The chain employs TRBV30 and TRBJ2-7; 8 bases fit TRBD2. The CDR3 is 13 amino acids. Germline V lookup: CDR1 GTSNPN, CDR2 SVGIG (reference sequence). Germline trimming cut 2 bases from V and 3 bases from J; bases unmatched to any gene: 3. The CDR3 loop reads CAWSLAGDYEQYF. The CDR3 nucleotides read TGTGCCTGGAGTCTAGCGGGTGACTACGAGCAGTACTTC. Together with reference TRBV30 and TRBJ2-7, the CDR3 gives the full variable domain: SQTIHQWPATLVQPVGSPLSLECTVEGTSNPNLYWYRQAAGRGLQLLFYSVGIGQISSEVPQNLSASRPQDRQFILSSKKLLLSDSGFYLCAWSLAGDYEQYFGPGTRLTVT.